The 24 T cell receptor beta chains listed next were all sequenced from one sample in a study of blood T cell repertoires in COVID-19. Here immunoSEQ multiplex PCR was the method, and the copy in TCRdb shows in-frame clones only, minus some. This table has around 86,000 clones, more than 80% appearing once. Sequencing was done on a sample of peripheral blood. These receptor sequences come from a woman older than 75 with acute or convalescent COVID-19.

This chain uses TRBV6-5 with TRBJ1-1, with D perhaps matching TRBD1 (6 bases). V dropped 10 bases and J dropped 4 bases, with 10 bases sitting between them. Germline loops: CDR1 MNHEY, CDR2 SVGAGI. There are 11 residues in the CDR3. The CDR3 loop is CATSRGTEAFF. The CDR3 DNA follows: TGTGCCACTTCCAGGGGCACTGAAGCTTTCTTT.

The chain links TRBV11-1 to TRBJ1-1; the match to TRBD1 covers 9 bases. V lost 0 bases, J lost 6 bases, and 5 bases stayed unmatched. CDR3 length equals 15 residues. From germline, CDR1 is SGHAT and CDR2 FQDESV (reference sequence). CDR3 sequence reads: CASSLATGGRPEAFF. The CDR3 DNA follows: TGTGCCAGCAGCTTAGCGACAGGGGGTAGGCCTGAAGCTTTCTTT. Full variable domain (remainder filled in from reference TRBV11-1 and TRBJ1-1): EAEVAQSPRYKITEKSQAVAFWCDPISGHATLYWYRQILGQGPELLVQFQDESVVDDSQLPKDRFSAERLKGVDSTLKIQPAELGDSAMYLCASSLATGGRPEAFFGQGTRLTVV.

J is TRBJ2-2 and V is TRBV7-6, with a possible D match to TRBD1 (5 bases). Germline values: CDR1 SGHVS, CDR2 FNYEAQ. This CDR3 is 16 amino acids long. V gave up 2 bases and J gave up 1 base, with 11 bases separating them. The CDR3 nucleotides are TGTGCCAGCAGCTTAATGGGCCAGGGGAACACCGGGGAGCTGTTTTTT. Translated, it gives CASSLMGQGNTGELFF.

This chain joins TRBV3-1 (or the pseudogene TRBV3-2) and TRBJ2-3; 10 bases are shared with TRBD2. CDR3 size: 15 residues. Germline V gene data show CDR1 as LGHDT and CDR2 as YNNKEL (reference sequence). The ends lost 1 base at V and 6 bases at J; junction bases unmatched: 4. The CDR3 sequence: CASSQASGRDDTQYF. CDR3 DNA sequence: TGTGCCAGCAGCCAAGCTAGCGGGAGAGACGATACGCAGTATTTT.

The chain employs TRBV6-2 or TRBV6-3 and TRBJ1-1; D gene uncertain. V dropped 3 bases and J dropped 1 base, with 9 bases sitting between them. CDR1 and CDR2 from the germline V gene are MNHEY and SVGEGT. The CDR3 sequence is 14 residues long. CDR3 amino acids: CASSYRGANTEAFF. CDR3 in DNA: TGTGCCAGCAGTTATCGGGGAGCGAACACTGAAGCTTTCTTT.

The table lists this clone with a few counts. The rearrangement links TRBV10-3 to TRBJ2-7; 9 bases match TRBD1. The V and J ends lost 2 bases and 6 bases, in that order; junction bases with no gene match: 8. Germline loops: CDR1 ENHRY, CDR2 SYGVKD. The CDR3 consists of 15 residues. The CDR3, as DNA: TGTGCCATCAGTGAGCGACAGGGGGTGGAAAGCGAGCAGTACTTC. Its protein is CAISERQGVESEQYF.

This clone was seen once. V and J are TRBV3-1 (or the pseudogene TRBV3-2) and TRBJ1-6, with unresolved D. CDR1 and CDR2 from the germline V gene are LGHDT and YNNKEL (reference sequence). Trimming stripped 6 bases from V and 9 bases from J, with 9 bases between. CDR3 length: 12 residues. In DNA form, the CDR3 reads TGTGCCAGCAGGGGCGCCGGTTCACCCCTCCACTTT. Amino acids: CASRGAGSPLHF.

This clone has a single count. The chain carries TRBV7-2 and TRBJ2-2; 8 nucleotides line up with TRBD2. V trimming: 5 bases; J trimming: 1 base; junction bases outside the gene matches: 9. The CDR3 runs 17 residues. Germline CDR1 SGHTA, CDR2 FQGNSA. CDR3 in amino acids: CASSPVGLALNTGELFF. The CDR3 bases are TGTGCCAGCAGCCCTGTTGGACTAGCCCTGAACACCGGGGAGCTGTTTTTT.

In DNA, the CDR3 is TGTGCCAGAAGCCCTAGCGGGTACAATGAGCAGTTCTTC. Translated, it gives CARSPSGYNEQFF. This rearrangement joins TRBV5-3 to TRBJ2-1; TRBD2 aligns across 8 bases. TRBV5-3 is marked as an open reading frame, function uncertain. J was trimmed by 4 bases and V by 4 bases; bases with no gene match: 1. This CDR3 has 13 residues.

The gene calls are TRBV12-5 and TRBJ2-7, with TRBD1 identical over 9 bases. Germline lookup yields CDR1 LGHNT and CDR2 FRNRAP. The junction had 13 bases not matched to a gene; V was cut back by 5 bases and J by 5 bases. The CDR3 extends over 16 amino acids. The CDR3 region is CASGPPPGTGKNEQYF. CDR3 nucleotide sequence: TGTGCTAGTGGTCCCCCCCCCGGGACAGGGAAGAACGAGCAGTACTTC.

As concerns this clone: A junction end diverges from the germline sequence, so it may reflect a read error. This chain uses TRBV5-1 with TRBJ1-4; 10 bases fit TRBD1. The germline V gene has CDR1 SGHRS and CDR2 YFSETQ. CDR3 length equals 14 residues. The CDR3 loop reads CASRLGQGNEKLFF. The CDR3 coding sequence is TGCGCCAGCAGATTGGGACAGGGGAATGAAAAACTGTTTTTT. Full variable domain (missing parts from reference TRBV5-1 and TRBJ1-4): KAGVTQTPRYLIKTRGQQVTLSCSPISGHRSVSWYQQTPGQGLQFLFEYFSETQRNKGNFPGRFSGRQFSNSRSEMNVSTLELGDSALYLCASRLGQGNEKLFFGSGTQLSVL.

The chain combines TRBV18 with TRBJ2-5, with 12 bases matching TRBD2. V was pared by 2 bases and J by 2 bases, with 6 bases of the junction left unmatched. This CDR3 has 17 amino acids. The germline CDR1 and CDR2 sequences are KGHSH and LQKENI. The CDR3 loop is CASSPVPGLAGQETQYF. In DNA, the CDR3 is TGTGCCAGCTCACCAGTACCGGGACTAGCGGGTCAAGAGACCCAGTACTTC.

The J gene is TRBJ2-3, the V gene TRBV3-1 (or the pseudogene TRBV3-2); 9 bases are a match to TRBD2. The germline gives CDR1 LGHDT, CDR2 YNNKEL (reference sequence). There are 16 residues in the CDR3. Trimming cost V 3 bases and J 4 bases; bases outside gene matches: 8. The CDR3 DNA is TGTGCCAGCAGCCAGGCTAGCGGGATCCCCGCAGATACGCAGTATTTT. The encoded protein is CASSQASGIPADTQYF.

In its sample, this clone was seen once. This chain links TRBV5-1 with TRBJ2-1, with 8 bases fitting TRBD1. V lost 0 bases, J lost 6 bases, and 8 bases stayed unmatched. The CDR3 sequence is 16 residues long. From germline, CDR1 is SGHRS and CDR2 YFSETQ. The CDR3 sequence: CASSLAPGGGSNEQFF. Here the CDR3 DNA reads TGCGCCAGCAGCTTGGCCCCAGGGGGCGGATCCAATGAGCAGTTCTTC.

The V and J genes are TRBV5-1 and TRBJ2-5; 7 bases are shared with TRBD1. V shed 0 bases, J shed 4 bases, and the junction held 3 bases outside the gene matches. This CDR3 region has 14 residues. Per germline, CDR1 SGHRS and CDR2 YFSETQ. This CDR3 is CASSLVSGGETQYF. Written as DNA, the CDR3 is TGCGCCAGCAGCTTGGTGTCAGGGGGAGAGACCCAGTACTTC.

The chain is built from TRBV10-3 and TRBJ2-3; a possible D gene is TRBD2 (6 bases). The germline V gene encodes CDR1 ENHRY and CDR2 SYGVKD. The CDR3 has 15 amino acids. The ends were cut back, 0 bases at V and 4 bases at J, with 11 bases in the middle. CDR3 nucleotides: TGTGCCATCAGTGAGTCTGGGGGGAGCGCAGATACGCAGTATTTT. As protein: CAISESGGSADTQYF.

The CDR3 DNA is TGTGCCACCAGTGAAACCACTAGCGGGCCCACAGATACGCAGTATTTT. Translation gives CATSETTSGPTDTQYF. The chain links TRBV24-1 to TRBJ2-3; the match to TRBD2 covers 9 bases. Germline-derived CDR1 and CDR2 are KGHDR and SFDVKD. This CDR3 spans 16 amino acids. Trimming removed 4 bases from V and 2 bases from J; junction bases left unmatched: 6.

This rearrangement joins TRBV5-1 to TRBJ1-1; perhaps TRBD1 as D (5 bases). This CDR3 region has 15 residues. V was trimmed by 0 bases and J by 8 bases, leaving 17 bases between them. Germline CDR1 reads SGHRS; CDR2 reads YFSETQ. CDR3 sequence (DNA): TGCGCCAGCAGCTTGGTCGGAGGGGCCGCGTACGAAGCTTTCTTT. It translates to CASSLVGGAAYEAFF.

The chain links TRBV6-6 to TRBJ2-7, with D possibly TRBD2 on 5 matching bases. The CDR3 has 15 residues. CDR1 MNHNY and CDR2 SVGAGI come from the germline V gene (reference sequence). The ends were cut back, 7 bases at V and 4 bases at J, with 20 bases in the middle. CDR3 sequence reads: CASTPRGLEGYEQYF. The CDR3 region has the DNA TGTGCCAGCACCCCCAGAGGGCTTGAGGGTTACGAGCAGTACTTC.

J is TRBJ1-6 and V is TRBV30; 7 bases are a match to TRBD1. The CDR3 is 15 residues long. V shed 1 base, J shed 4 bases, and the junction held 4 bases outside the gene matches. The V gene's germline CDR1 is GTSNPN and CDR2 SVGIG (reference sequence). The CDR3: CAWSGPGQYNSPLHF. Here the CDR3 DNA reads TGTGCCTGGAGTGGCCCGGGACAGTATAATTCACCCCTCCACTTT.

There are a few counts of this clone. The V gene is TRBV3-1 (or the pseudogene TRBV3-2), the J gene TRBJ2-7; TRBD1 aligns across 7 bases. This CDR3 spans 16 amino acids. CDR1 and CDR2 (germline): LGHDT, YNNKEL (reference sequence). J was trimmed by 0 bases and V by 4 bases; bases with no gene match: 9. The CDR3 nucleotides are TGTGCCAGCAGCCGTGGTTGGGGACAGCCCTCCTACGAGCAGTACTTC. Its protein is CASSRGWGQPSYEQYF.

This clone was counted once. The rearrangement links TRBV9 to TRBJ2-1; D ambiguous. Trimming stripped 3 bases from V and 9 bases from J, with 19 bases between. The CDR3 has 15 residues. The V gene's germline CDR1 is SGDLS and CDR2 YYNGEE. CDR3 region: CASSGRGQWVGEQFF. As DNA, the CDR3 is TGTGCCAGCAGCGGACGTGGGCAGTGGGTCGGTGAGCAGTTCTTC.

The rearrangement uses TRBV7-2 and TRBJ2-5, with 10 bases fitting TRBD1. CDR1 is SGHTA and CDR2 is FQGNSA in the germline V gene. The CDR3 spans 16 residues. With 6 bases clipped from V and 4 bases from J, the junction kept 11 bases outside the gene matches. The CDR3 is CASSPRQGAEGETQYF. As DNA, the CDR3 is TGTGCCAGCAGTCCAAGACAGGGGGCGGAAGGAGAGACCCAGTACTTC.

The rearrangement uses TRBV6-1 and TRBJ1-3; D unresolved. CDR3 length: 15 residues. Trimming removed 3 bases at V and 4 bases at J, with 13 bases between. CDR1 and CDR2 (germline): MNHNS, SASEGT. The CDR3 is CASSEGPALGNTIYF. The CDR3 nucleotides are TGTGCCAGCAGTGAGGGCCCGGCTTTGGGAAACACCATATATTTT.